A single sample is the source of the 5 T cell receptor beta chains below, sequenced in a study of T-cell memory formation after mild COVID-19. A single record per CDR3 protein comes from TCRdb applying MiXCR to the 5' RACE reads. The sample yields some 350,000 distinct CDR3 sequences, about 16% seen once. Sequences were obtained from PBMCs or a T cell subset sorted from them (not recorded which). These receptors were collected from a man in his late teens or twenties who had mild COVID-19 (a few samples of this study predate the infection). Cell type and time point are not known.

V gene TRBV5-4 combines with J gene TRBJ2-7; possibly TRBD1 or TRBD2 for D (5 bases each). Germline V CDR1 and CDR2: SGHNT, YYREEE (reference sequence). The CDR3 covers 14 residues. With 4 bases removed from V and 2 bases from J, the gap between germline ends came to 13 bases. The CDR3 bases are TGTGCCAGCAGCGCTGACGGGACCCCCTACGAGCAGTACGTC. Translating gives CASSADGTPYEQYV.

This chain connects TRBV11-2 to TRBJ2-1; 7 nucleotides agree with TRBD1. CDR1 and CDR2 from the germline V gene are SGHAT and FQNNGV. The length of the CDR3 is 15 residues. The junction had 7 bases not matched to a gene; V was cut back by 4 bases and J by 4 bases. CDR3 nucleotides: TGTGCCAGCAGCTCTTGGACAGGCCCGTACAATGAGCAGTTCTTC. This codes for CASSSWTGPYNEQFF.

This clonotype was counted a few times. The chain combines TRBV12-2 with TRBJ1-5. TRBV12-2 is a pseudogene segment. The CDR3 is made up of 13 amino acids. The CDR3 DNA follows: TGTGCAAGTCGCCTAAGTCACCCTCAGCCCCAGCATTTT. It is translated as CASRLSHPQPQHF.

J is TRBJ2-7 and V is TRBV11-2; D ambiguous. The CDR3 is 13 amino acids. The germline V gene encodes CDR1 SGHAT and CDR2 FQNNGV. Trimming took 2 bases from V and 3 from J, leaving 8 bases between them. The CDR3 spells CASSLMSNYEQYF. In nucleotides, the CDR3 is TGTGCCAGCAGCTTAATGTCAAACTACGAGCAGTACTTC.

The chain has TRBV6-2 or TRBV6-3 and TRBJ2-3; 7 bases are a match to TRBD1. The CDR3 is 15 residues long. Germline V CDR1 and CDR2: MNHEY, SVGEGT. V gave up 3 bases and J gave up 3 bases; unmatched junction bases: 6. CDR3 nucleotides: TGTGCCAGCAGTTATCCCGCGACAGGGACAGATACGCAGTATTTT. Translating gives CASSYPATGTDTQYF.